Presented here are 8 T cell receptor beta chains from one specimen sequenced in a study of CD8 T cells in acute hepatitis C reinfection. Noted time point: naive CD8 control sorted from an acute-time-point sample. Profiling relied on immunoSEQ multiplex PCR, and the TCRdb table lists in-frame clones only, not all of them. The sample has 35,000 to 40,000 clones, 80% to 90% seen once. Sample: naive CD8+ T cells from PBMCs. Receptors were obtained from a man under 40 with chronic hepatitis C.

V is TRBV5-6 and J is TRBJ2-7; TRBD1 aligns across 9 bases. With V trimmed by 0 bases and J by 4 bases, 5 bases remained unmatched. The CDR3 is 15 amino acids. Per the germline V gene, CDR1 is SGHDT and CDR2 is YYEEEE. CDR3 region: CASSLVGQGFYEQYF. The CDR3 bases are TGTGCCAGCAGCTTGGTGGGACAGGGCTTTTACGAGCAGTACTTC.

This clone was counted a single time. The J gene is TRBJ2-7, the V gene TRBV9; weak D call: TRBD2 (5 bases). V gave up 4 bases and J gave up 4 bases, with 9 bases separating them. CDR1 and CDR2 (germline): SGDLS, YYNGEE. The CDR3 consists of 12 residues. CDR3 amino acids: CASSSSGYEQYF. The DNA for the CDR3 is TGTGCCAGCAGCTCCTCGGGGTACGAGCAGTACTTC. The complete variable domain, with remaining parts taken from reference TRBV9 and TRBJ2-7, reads DSGVTQTPKHLITATGQRVTLRCSPRSGDLSVYWYQQSLDQGLQFLIQYYNGEERAKGNILERFSAQQFPDLHSELNLSSLELGDSALYFCASSSSGYEQYFGPGTRLTVT.

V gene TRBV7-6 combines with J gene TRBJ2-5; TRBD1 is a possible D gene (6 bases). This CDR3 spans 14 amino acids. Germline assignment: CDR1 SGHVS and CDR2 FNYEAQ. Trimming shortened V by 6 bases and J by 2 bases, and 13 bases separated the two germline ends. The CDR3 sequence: CASSSGHSQETQYF. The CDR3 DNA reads TGTGCCAGCAGTTCGGGACATTCGCAAGAGACCCAGTACTTC.

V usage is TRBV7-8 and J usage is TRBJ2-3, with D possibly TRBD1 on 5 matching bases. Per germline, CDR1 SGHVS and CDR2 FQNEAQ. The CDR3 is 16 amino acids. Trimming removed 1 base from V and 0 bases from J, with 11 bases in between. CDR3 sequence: CASSLVDSASTDTQYF. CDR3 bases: TGTGCCAGCAGCTTAGTTGACAGTGCTAGCACAGATACGCAGTATTTT.

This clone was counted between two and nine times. CDR3 loop: CASSLASGPDYGYTF. The CDR3 DNA reads TGTGCCAGCAGCTTAGCGTCAGGACCGGACTATGGCTACACCTTC. The chain is built from TRBV7-9 and TRBJ1-2; D remains unclear. The CDR3 extends over 15 amino acids. Germline lookup yields CDR1 SEHNR and CDR2 FQNEAQ (reference sequence). V was cut by 0 bases and J by 3 bases, with 11 bases left in between.

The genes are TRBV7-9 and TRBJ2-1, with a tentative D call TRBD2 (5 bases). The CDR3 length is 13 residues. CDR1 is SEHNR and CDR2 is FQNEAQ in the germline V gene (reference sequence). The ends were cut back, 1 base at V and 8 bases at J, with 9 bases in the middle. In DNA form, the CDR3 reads TGTGCCAGCAGCTTAGTAGGGCGGGATGAGCAGTTCTTC. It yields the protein CASSLVGRDEQFF.

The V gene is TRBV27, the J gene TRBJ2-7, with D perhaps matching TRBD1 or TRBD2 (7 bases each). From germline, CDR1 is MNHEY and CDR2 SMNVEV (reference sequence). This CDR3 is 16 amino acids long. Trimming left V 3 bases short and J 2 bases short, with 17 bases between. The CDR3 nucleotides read TGTGCCAGCAGTTTGGTGGGGGGGCAGGGGGCCTACGAGCAGTACTTC. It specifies CASSLVGGQGAYEQYF.

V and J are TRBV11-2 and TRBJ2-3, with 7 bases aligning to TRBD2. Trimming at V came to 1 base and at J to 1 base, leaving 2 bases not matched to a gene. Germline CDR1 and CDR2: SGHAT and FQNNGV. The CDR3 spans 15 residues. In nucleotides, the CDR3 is TGTGCCAGCAGCTTAGTGGCGGGGGGCACAGATACGCAGTATTTT. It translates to CASSLVAGGTDTQYF.